Each of the 11 T cell receptor beta chains below was sequenced from the same sample in a study of shared clonotypes between healthy human individuals (dated by TCRdb to about 2020). The library was prepared using the immunoSEQ multiplex PCR assay. The clones in this table, taken by TCRdb from immuneACCESS, are in-frame only. Not every clone is retained; where verified, under half of the shortfall comes from an unresolved V gene, and the cause of the rest is unknown. The sample table contains approximately 640,000 clones; only one count was recorded for 55% to 75% of them. Under 2% of the sample belongs to the ten largest clones. The sample was memory CD4+ T cells sorted from blood. What this sample's cell subset or site label stands for: CD45RA-negative fraction. The receptors were gathered from a woman aged 25 to 45 in good health.

The rearrangement joins TRBV5-1 to TRBJ2-7; 7 bases are a match to TRBD2. The germline V gene encodes CDR1 SGHRS and CDR2 YFSETQ. CDR3 length: 18 amino acids. With V trimmed by 4 bases and J by 7 bases, 23 bases remained unmatched. CDR3 DNA sequence: TGCGCCAGCAGCCAAAACCCACGTGGGGGGGACTCCAAACGGGAGCAGTACTTC. Its protein product is CASSQNPRGGDSKREQYF.

The V call is TRBV5-1, the J call TRBJ2-5; 14 nucleotides agree with TRBD2. V shed 6 bases and J 2 bases; nucleotides not matched to a gene: 12. The CDR3 has 18 amino acids. Germline CDR1 is SGHRS and CDR2 is YFSETQ. DNA for the CDR3: TGCGCCAGCATCCTGGGGACTAGCGGGAGAAGGAGGCAAGAGACCCAGTACTTC. Amino acids: CASILGTSGRRRQETQYF. The full variable domain, rest sourced from reference TRBV5-1 and TRBJ2-5, is KAGVTQTPRYLIKTRGQQVTLSCSPISGHRSVSWYQQTPGQGLQFLFEYFSETQRNKGNFPGRFSGRQFSNSRSEMNVSTLELGDSALYLCASILGTSGRRRQETQYFGPGTRLLVL.

The chain joins TRBV5-4 to TRBJ2-1; D unresolved. The CDR3 has 15 residues. The ends were cut back, 0 bases at V and 3 bases at J, with 10 bases in the middle. Per germline, CDR1 SGHNT and CDR2 YYREEE (reference sequence). The chain's CDR3 is CASSLDSSFYNEQFF. CDR3 coding DNA: TGTGCCAGCAGCTTGGACTCTAGTTTCTACAATGAGCAGTTCTTC.

This clone came up a few times. V gene TRBV7-3 combines with J gene TRBJ2-2, with TRBD1 as a possible D gene (7 bases). Per the germline V gene, CDR1 is SGHTA and CDR2 is FQGTGA. Between the trimmed V and J ends, which lost 4 bases and 2 bases, there was a span of 11 bases. The CDR3 has 15 amino acids. The CDR3 DNA follows: TGTGCCAGCAGCTCCCAGGGGGGAAACACCGGGGAGCTGTTTTTT. This codes for CASSSQGGNTGELFF.

This sequence joins TRBV7-2 and TRBJ1-5, with TRBD1 as a possible D gene (5 bases). V lost 4 bases and J 7 bases, leaving 11 bases between the germline ends. There are 13 residues in the CDR3. Germline lookup yields CDR1 SGHTA and CDR2 FQGNSA. DNA for the CDR3: TGTGCCAGCAGCTACTGGGAGGGGCAGCCCCAGCATTTT. Its translation is CASSYWEGQPQHF.

To note about this clone: This sequence may be a read error, since a much larger clone differs from it by one base. The sample has other DNA sequences that encode this CDR3 too. The chain has TRBV5-1 and TRBJ2-1, with D possibly being TRBD1 (5 bases). The CDR3 totals 15 residues. The V gene lost 5 bases and the J gene lost 0 bases, with 12 bases spanning the gap. CDR1 is SGHRS and CDR2 is YFSETQ in the germline V gene. The CDR3 sequence is CASSSDSSSYNEQFF. DNA for the CDR3: TGCGCCAGCAGTTCCGACAGTAGCTCCTACAATGAGCAGTTCTTC.

The V and J genes are TRBV11-2 and TRBJ2-1; unclear D gene. The germline V gene has CDR1 SGHAT and CDR2 FQNNGV. The CDR3 has 13 amino acids. V was clipped by 0 bases and J by 9 bases, with 9 bases between them. This CDR3 is CASSLDRVGEQFF. The DNA of the CDR3 is TGTGCCAGCAGCTTAGATCGAGTAGGTGAGCAGTTCTTC. Supplemented by reference TRBV11-2 and TRBJ2-1, the full variable domain reads EAGVAQSPRYKIIEKRQSVAFWCNPISGHATLYWYQQILGQGPKLLIQFQNNGVVDDSQLPKDRFSAERLKGVDSTLKIQPAKLEDSAVYLCASSLDRVGEQFFGPGTRLTVL.

The chain combines TRBV11-3 with TRBJ2-7; TRBD2 might be the D (5 bases). V gave up 8 bases and J gave up 1 base, with 15 bases separating them. The CDR3 is 14 amino acids. The germline CDR1 and CDR2 sequences are SGHNT and YENEEA. This CDR3 is CASSPGGSSYEQYF. The CDR3 DNA sequence: TGTGCCAGCTCCCCCGGAGGCTCGTCCTACGAGCAGTACTTC.

The J gene is TRBJ2-7, the V gene TRBV6-1; 8 positions match TRBD1. The germline V gene has CDR1 MNHNS and CDR2 SASEGT. The CDR3 extends over 15 amino acids. The junction had 9 bases not matched to a gene; V was cut back by 4 bases and J by 4 bases. CDR3 in amino acids: CASSVTTGVPYEQYF. CDR3 DNA sequence: TGTGCCAGCAGTGTAACGACAGGGGTGCCTTACGAGCAGTACTTC.

This clone was detected a few times. The chain uses TRBV4-1 and TRBJ2-6, with D maybe TRBD1 (6 bases). The CDR3 contains 16 residues. V was clipped by 4 bases and J by 6 bases, with 16 bases between them. Germline assignment: CDR1 MGHRA and CDR2 YSYEKL. CDR3 in amino acids: CASSRTDTTLANVLTF. The CDR3 DNA reads TGCGCCAGCAGCCGGACAGATACCACCCTGGCCAACGTCCTGACTTTC.

The chain has TRBV5-1 and TRBJ1-5; TRBD1 is a possible D gene (5 bases). V was clipped by 4 bases and J by 6 bases, with 14 bases between them. The germline V gene has CDR1 SGHRS and CDR2 YFSETQ. There are 14 residues in the CDR3. The CDR3 DNA is TGCGCCAGCAGCCCAGGGACGTCGGGTCAGCCCCAGCATTTT. Protein sequence: CASSPGTSGQPQHF.